The 17 T cell receptor beta chains listed next were all sequenced from one sample in a study of human T cells and chemical hapten exposure. TCRdb called the RACE reads again in MiXCR, with one record for every CDR3 protein. The sample consists of approximately 32,000 distinct CDR3 sequences, almost 6% of them appearing once. Stated time point: patch test 3, about 24 weeks after DPC sensitization. The treatment was: therapeutic diphenylcyclopropenone sensitization with weekly scalp DPC. The material was whole blood, obtained in connection with sensitization to the hapten diphenylcyclopropenone (DPC). These receptors were obtained from a man aged 30 to 39 with alopecia areata. Some clones in this sample may be carry-over from other donors' samples.

This clonotype was seen repeatedly, ten times or more. The rearrangement uses TRBV12-3 or TRBV12-4 and TRBJ2-6; D is tentatively TRBD1 or TRBD2 (5 bases each). The CDR3 totals 14 residues. V shed 6 bases and J shed 0 bases, with 6 bases lying between them. The CDR3 nucleotides are TGTGCCAGCAGGGGGGACTCTGGGGCCAACGTCCTGACTTTC. Amino acids: CASRGDSGANVLTF.

This clonotype was recorded many times. V is TRBV12-3 or TRBV12-4 and J is TRBJ1-5, with D possibly TRBD1 on 6 matching bases. The CDR3 covers 15 residues. V was shortened by 4 bases and J by 6 bases, with 16 bases between the two germline ends. In DNA form, the CDR3 reads TGTGCCAGCAGTTCCGGGACACACGGTAGTCAGCCCCAGCATTTT. Encoded protein: CASSSGTHGSQPQHF.

This clonotype has a count of ten or more. The rearrangement uses TRBV6-6 and TRBJ1-4, with a possible D match to TRBD1 (5 bases). The V end lost 7 bases, the J end lost 6 bases, and 18 bases lay between the germline ends. Germline V gene sequence: CDR1 MNHNY, CDR2 SVGAGI (reference sequence). This CDR3 is built from 15 residues. CDR3 in amino acids: CASNQRGSPDEKLFF. The DNA for the CDR3 is TGTGCCAGCAATCAACGGGGGAGTCCGGATGAAAAACTGTTTTTT.

The chain links TRBV4-1 to TRBJ2-3, with 7 bases matching TRBD1. Per the germline V gene, CDR1 is MGHRA and CDR2 is YSYEKL. The CDR3 is 15 residues long. Losses at the gene ends were 4 bases for V and 3 bases for J; bases not matched to a gene: 7. This chain's CDR3 is CASSLRDSQTDTQYF. CDR3 nucleotides: TGCGCCAGCAGCCTACGGGACAGCCAGACAGATACGCAGTATTTT.

At least ten counts were recorded for this clonotype. This sequence joins TRBV6-6 and TRBJ1-5; D remains ambiguous. V lost 6 bases to trimming and J lost 2 bases, with 11 bases between them. The CDR3 totals 14 residues. CDR1 MNHNY and CDR2 SVGAGI come from the germline V gene (reference sequence). The CDR3 sequence: CASRIQTGNQPQHF. CDR3 nucleotide sequence: TGTGCCAGCAGAATACAGACGGGCAATCAGCCCCAGCATTTT.

As regards this clonotype: This sequence may be a read error, since a much larger clone differs from it by one base. The rearrangement uses TRBV4-1 and TRBJ1-4, with 8 bases lining up with TRBD1. CDR3 length: 14 residues. Per germline, CDR1 MGHRA and CDR2 YSYEKL. The chain's CDR3 is CASSAQGANEKLSF. DNA of the CDR3: TGCGCCAGCAGCGCTCAGGGGGCTAATGAAAAACTGTCTTTT.

This clonotype was counted ten times or more. V and J are TRBV25-1 and TRBJ1-5; D is ambiguous. The CDR3 sequence is 14 residues long. V dropped 3 bases and J dropped 0 bases, with 6 bases sitting between them. Germline V CDR1 and CDR2: MGHDK, SYGVNS. The CDR3 reads CASSEGYSNQPQHF. As DNA, the CDR3 is TGTGCCAGCAGTGAGGGGTATAGCAATCAGCCCCAGCATTTT.

This clonotype occurred many times. V gene TRBV7-8 combines with J gene TRBJ1-1, with no clear D. Looked up from germline, CDR1 is SGHVS and CDR2 is FQNEAQ. The CDR3 is made up of 15 amino acids. V lost 5 bases, J lost 0 bases, and 13 bases lay in between. The CDR3 DNA reads TGTGCCAGCAGCCCGGTCGGGGTTTTGAACACTGAAGCTTTCTTT. Amino acids: CASSPVGVLNTEAFF.

For this clonotype: At one end the junction does not follow the germline gene, possibly because of a read error. The V call is TRBV12-3 or TRBV12-4, the J call TRBJ2-1, with D maybe TRBD2 (6 bases). The CDR3 sequence is 15 residues long. The CDR3 here is CASSLARAGPNKQFF. CDR3 in DNA: TGTGCCAGCAGTTTAGCGCGGGCGGGACCCAATAAGCAGTTCTTC.

This clonotype was counted many times. The rearrangement uses TRBV18 and TRBJ2-7, with 11 nucleotides matching TRBD2. CDR3 size: 14 residues. V lost 6 bases to trimming and J lost 7 bases; unmatched junction nucleotides: 8. Germline V CDR1 and CDR2: KGHSH, LQKENI. The CDR3 bases are TGTGCCAGCTCTCTAGCGGGAGGCCCGGGAGAGCAGTACTTC. Translated: CASSLAGGPGEQYF.

Comment on this clonotype: A read error may explain this, as a much larger clone is one base away. V gene TRBV12-3 or TRBV12-4 combines with J gene TRBJ2-1; no firm D call. The CDR3 has 11 amino acids. CDR3 in DNA: TGTGCCAGCAGTTTCTTCAATGAGCTGTTCTTC. It is translated as CASSFFNELFF.

This clonotype was detected ten times or more. The V gene is TRBV10-2, the J gene TRBJ2-7; the match to TRBD1 covers 7 bases. V shed 7 bases, J shed 0 bases, and the junction held 3 bases outside the gene matches. Looked up from germline, CDR1 is WSHSY and CDR2 is SAAADI. The CDR3 runs to 13 residues. CDR3 amino acids: CASTRDSSYEQYF. The CDR3 nucleotides read TGCGCCAGCACCCGGGACAGCTCCTACGAGCAGTACTTC.

This clonotype was picked up many times. CDR3 nucleotide sequence: TGTGCCAGCAGCTCCTCCTTCACTAGCTCCTATAATTCACCCCTCCACTTT. It translates to CASSSSFTSSYNSPLHF. This chain uses TRBV6-5 with TRBJ1-6; D is unresolved. Trimming removed 6 bases at V and 0 bases at J, with 15 bases between. This CDR3 is built from 17 residues. Germline CDR1 MNHEY, CDR2 SVGAGI.

The sample holds a few counts of this clonotype. V gene TRBV7-6 combines with J gene TRBJ1-2; tentatively, D is TRBD1 (6 bases). In germline, CDR1 is SGHVS, CDR2 FNYEAQ. The V and J ends lost 2 bases and 6 bases respectively, with 10 bases between them. The CDR3 has 13 residues. CDR3 loop: CASSLRPGDGYTF. The CDR3 nucleotides read TGTGCCAGCAGCTTAAGGCCAGGGGATGGCTACACCTTC.

This clonotype was counted many times. This chain links TRBV4-3 with TRBJ2-7, with D possibly being TRBD1 (6 bases). Trimming took 2 bases from V and 6 from J, leaving 17 bases between them. The CDR3 totals 15 residues. Germline-derived CDR1 and CDR2 are LGHNA and YSLEER. CDR3 in DNA: TGCGCCAGCAGCCAACATGCCCCGGGACAATGCGAGCAGTACTTC. This sequence encodes CASSQHAPGQCEQYF.

This chain connects TRBV2 to TRBJ1-6; D not resolved. The ends were cut back, 2 bases at V and 10 bases at J, with 9 bases in the middle. There are 13 residues in the CDR3. Per the germline V gene, CDR1 is SNHLY and CDR2 is FYNNEI. CDR3 coding DNA: TGTGCCAGCAGTGAAAACAAAAACTCACCCCTCCACTTT. It encodes CASSENKNSPLHF.

By sample fraction, this clonotype is medium-sized (0.01 to 0.1%). The rearrangement links TRBV20-1 to TRBJ2-3, with unresolved D. CDR1 is DFQATT and CDR2 is SNEGSKA in the germline V gene (reference sequence). This CDR3 region has 15 residues. The V gene lost 3 bases and the J gene lost 0 bases, with 13 bases spanning the gap. CDR3 protein: CSASAAAASTDTQYF. CDR3 coding DNA: TGCAGTGCTAGTGCCGCCGCGGCCAGCACAGATACGCAGTATTTT.